This T cell receptor beta chain came from a study of CD8+CD57+ T cells in acquired aplastic anemia. Study background: Sorted CD4+ plus CD8+ cells gave DNA averaging about 3.2 ug.

Researchers used genomic DNA as the template to profile TCR beta VDJ and CDR3. TCRdb fed the reads into MiXCR, producing one record per CDR3 protein. Here the sample spans 150,000 or so distinct CDR3 sequences, 40% to 50% being singletons. There are 14 residues in the CDR3. The ends were cut back, 3 bases at V and 3 bases at J, with 10 bases in the middle. Germline CDR1 reads KGHSH; CDR2 reads LQKENI. Sequencing was done on patients that had shown CD8+CD57+ cell expansion by flow cytometry. Sequencing was performed on sorted CD4+, CD8+, or CD8+CD57+ T cells (not recorded which) from PBMCs. The TCR originated in a human donor with aplastic anemia. The rearrangement links TRBV18 to TRBJ2-3; no clear D gene. The CDR3 sequence: CASSPLDTTDTQYF. Written as DNA, the CDR3 is TGTGCCAGCTCACCTCTAGACACGACAGATACGCAGTATTTT.